These 15 T cell receptor beta chains originate from one sample sequenced in a study of T-cell memory formation after mild COVID-19 (dated by TCRdb to the early 2020s). Libraries were made using 5' RACE. Sequencing instrument: Illumina NovaSeq 6000. TCRdb itself trimmed the public reads at Q25 with fastp, ran MiXCR and retained productive beta chains. Rows are combined by CDR3 protein, so each entry shows the most common genes and DNA. The sample includes approximately 190,000 distinct CDR3 sequences, with 18% observed a single time. The ten largest clonotypes hold roughly 2.6% of the sample. Sequenced sample: PBMCs or a T cell subset sorted from them (not recorded which). The source of these receptors is an adult woman who had mild COVID-19 (a few samples of this study predate the infection). The sample titles of this study are shuffled in the database, so cell type and time point are left out; the donor was told from shared clones.

The chain uses TRBV18 and TRBJ2-1, with a possible D match to TRBD1 (5 bases). This CDR3 is built from 17 residues. V was clipped by 3 bases and J by 4 bases, with 19 bases between them. Germline CDR1 and CDR2: KGHSH and LQKENI. CDR3 amino acids: CASSPTGSGFLYNEQFF. Written as DNA, the CDR3 is TGTGCCAGCTCACCTACCGGCTCAGGGTTTTTGTACAATGAGCAGTTCTTC.

This clonotype was seen only a few times. For the CDR3, the DNA is TGTGCCACAGAGGGACAGAACGGCCCCTACGAGCAGTACTTC. Its protein is CATEGQNGPYEQYF. This chain joins TRBV24-1 and TRBJ2-7; 7 nucleotides line up with TRBD1. CDR1 and CDR2 from the germline V gene are KGHDR and SFDVKD. The CDR3 runs 14 residues. Unmatched junction bases numbered 10, after V lost 10 bases and J lost 2 bases.

J is TRBJ2-7 and V is TRBV9; TRBD1 aligns across 9 bases. Per the germline V gene, CDR1 is SGDLS and CDR2 is YYNGEE. The CDR3 is 14 residues long. Unmatched junction bases numbered 7, after V lost 0 bases and J lost 9 bases. This CDR3 reads CASSVAADRGVQYF. CDR3 nucleotide sequence: TGTGCCAGCAGCGTAGCCGCGGACAGGGGAGTGCAGTACTTC.

This clonotype showed up just a few times. The chain employs TRBV2 and TRBJ2-2; TRBD1 matches at 8 bases. CDR3 size: 15 residues. Germline assignment: CDR1 SNHLY and CDR2 FYNNEI. Unmatched junction bases numbered 6, after V lost 5 bases and J lost 4 bases. The CDR3 is CASSRQGIGTGELFF. In DNA, the CDR3 is TGTGCCAGCAGTCGACAGGGGATCGGCACCGGGGAGCTGTTTTTT. Full variable domain (rest looked up from reference TRBV2 and TRBJ2-2): EPEVTQTPSHQVTQMGQEVILRCVPISNHLYFYWYRQILGQKVEFLVSFYNNEISEKSEIFDDQFSVERPDGSNFTLKIRSTKLEDSAMYFCASSRQGIGTGELFFGEGSRLTVL.

This clonotype showed up just a few times. The V call is TRBV28, the J call TRBJ2-7; the D gene is possibly TRBD1 (5 bases). The CDR3 loop spans 14 amino acids. Trimming shortened V by 3 bases and J by 4 bases, and 13 bases separated the two germline ends. Germline V gene sequence: CDR1 MDHEN, CDR2 SYDVKM. The CDR3 DNA sequence: TGTGCCAGCAGTTTGGACATGGGAACGTACGAGCAGTACTTC. It specifies CASSLDMGTYEQYF.

V and J are TRBV6-2 or TRBV6-3 and TRBJ1-2; no reliable D call. Per germline, CDR1 MNHEY and CDR2 SVGEGT. The CDR3 extends over 12 amino acids. Trimming shortened V by 8 bases and J by 5 bases, and 12 bases separated the two germline ends. This CDR3 is CASRDGEYGYTF. CDR3 DNA sequence: TGTGCCAGCCGTGATGGAGAGTATGGCTACACCTTC.

This chain links TRBV7-2 with TRBJ2-1; TRBD1 matches 9 bases. The CDR3 loop spans 16 amino acids. After removal of 4 bases from V and 1 base from J, the junction contained 5 bases not matched to a gene. Germline CDR1 is SGHTA and CDR2 is FQGNSA. Here the CDR3 DNA reads TGTGCCAGCAGCTCGCTCGGACAGGGGTCCTACAATGAGCAGTTCTTC. It codes for CASSSLGQGSYNEQFF.

Many counts were recorded for this clonotype. This sequence joins TRBV29-1 and TRBJ2-7; TRBD1 agrees at 11 bases. Germline loops: CDR1 SQVTM, CDR2 ANQGSEA. The trim removed 4 bases at V and 4 bases at J, leaving 6 bases unmatched. CDR3 size: 14 residues. CDR3 in DNA: TGCAGCGTTGTGGACAGGGGGCGAAGGTACGAGCAGTACTTC. It is translated as CSVVDRGRRYEQYF.

The chain employs TRBV5-1 and TRBJ1-1, with unresolved D. V lost 2 bases and J lost 4, with 12 bases in between. CDR3 length: 14 residues. The germline gives CDR1 SGHRS, CDR2 YFSETQ. The CDR3 protein is CASSLRAPPTEAFF. The CDR3 DNA sequence: TGCGCCAGCAGCTTAAGGGCACCCCCCACTGAAGCTTTCTTT.

The V and J genes are TRBV6-6 and TRBJ2-7, with D unresolved. The CDR3 has 14 amino acids. V was pared by 0 bases and J by 6 bases, with 12 bases between. Per germline, CDR1 MNHNY and CDR2 SVGAGI (reference sequence). The CDR3 nucleotides are TGTGCCAGCAGTTACTCGATGAGGCAGCCCGAGCAGTACTTC. Its translation: CASSYSMRQPEQYF.

The V and J genes are TRBV5-4 and TRBJ2-7; 9 positions match TRBD1. V trimming: 7 bases; J trimming: 5 bases; junction bases outside the gene matches: 10. CDR3 length: 14 amino acids. CDR1 is SGHNT, CDR2 YYREEE, per germline (reference sequence). The CDR3 sequence: CASHTPDRGHEQYF. The CDR3 coding sequence is TGTGCCAGCCACACCCCGGACAGGGGCCACGAGCAGTACTTC.

The chain couples TRBV7-9 to TRBJ2-6; a weak D match, TRBD2 (5 bases). Germline V CDR1 and CDR2: SEHNR, FQNEAQ (reference sequence). The CDR3 sequence is 15 residues long. Trimming left V 4 bases short and J 2 bases short, with 9 bases between. CDR3 sequence: CASSSLETGANVLTF. The CDR3 bases are TGTGCCAGCAGCTCACTAGAGACTGGGGCCAACGTCCTGACTTTC.

Ten or more counts support this clonotype. The chain carries TRBV12-3 or TRBV12-4 and TRBJ2-6, with unresolved D. Trimming pared 4 bases from V and 0 bases from J, leaving 7 bases between. The CDR3 consists of 15 residues. In DNA form, the CDR3 reads TGTGCCAGCAGTTCGTCGGGCTCTGGGGCCAACGTCCTGACTTTC. Its protein product is CASSSSGSGANVLTF.

The chain recombines TRBV20-1 with TRBJ2-3; 7 bases are shared with TRBD2. V was clipped by 6 bases and J by 2 bases; unmatched bases: 11. Germline V gene lookup returns CDR1 DFQATT and CDR2 SNEGSKA (reference sequence). CDR3 length: 15 amino acids. CDR3 bases: TGCAGTGCCAACGATCTAGCGGTACTCACAGATACGCAGTATTTT. Amino acid sequence: CSANDLAVLTDTQYF.

The V and J genes are TRBV30 and TRBJ1-1; D is undetermined. This CDR3 spans 11 amino acids. Germline V CDR1 and CDR2: GTSNPN, SVGIG (reference sequence). Trimming left V 0 bases short and J 1 base short, with 0 bases between. The chain's CDR3 is CAWSVNTEAFF. The DNA for the CDR3 is TGTGCCTGGAGTGTGAACACTGAAGCTTTCTTT.